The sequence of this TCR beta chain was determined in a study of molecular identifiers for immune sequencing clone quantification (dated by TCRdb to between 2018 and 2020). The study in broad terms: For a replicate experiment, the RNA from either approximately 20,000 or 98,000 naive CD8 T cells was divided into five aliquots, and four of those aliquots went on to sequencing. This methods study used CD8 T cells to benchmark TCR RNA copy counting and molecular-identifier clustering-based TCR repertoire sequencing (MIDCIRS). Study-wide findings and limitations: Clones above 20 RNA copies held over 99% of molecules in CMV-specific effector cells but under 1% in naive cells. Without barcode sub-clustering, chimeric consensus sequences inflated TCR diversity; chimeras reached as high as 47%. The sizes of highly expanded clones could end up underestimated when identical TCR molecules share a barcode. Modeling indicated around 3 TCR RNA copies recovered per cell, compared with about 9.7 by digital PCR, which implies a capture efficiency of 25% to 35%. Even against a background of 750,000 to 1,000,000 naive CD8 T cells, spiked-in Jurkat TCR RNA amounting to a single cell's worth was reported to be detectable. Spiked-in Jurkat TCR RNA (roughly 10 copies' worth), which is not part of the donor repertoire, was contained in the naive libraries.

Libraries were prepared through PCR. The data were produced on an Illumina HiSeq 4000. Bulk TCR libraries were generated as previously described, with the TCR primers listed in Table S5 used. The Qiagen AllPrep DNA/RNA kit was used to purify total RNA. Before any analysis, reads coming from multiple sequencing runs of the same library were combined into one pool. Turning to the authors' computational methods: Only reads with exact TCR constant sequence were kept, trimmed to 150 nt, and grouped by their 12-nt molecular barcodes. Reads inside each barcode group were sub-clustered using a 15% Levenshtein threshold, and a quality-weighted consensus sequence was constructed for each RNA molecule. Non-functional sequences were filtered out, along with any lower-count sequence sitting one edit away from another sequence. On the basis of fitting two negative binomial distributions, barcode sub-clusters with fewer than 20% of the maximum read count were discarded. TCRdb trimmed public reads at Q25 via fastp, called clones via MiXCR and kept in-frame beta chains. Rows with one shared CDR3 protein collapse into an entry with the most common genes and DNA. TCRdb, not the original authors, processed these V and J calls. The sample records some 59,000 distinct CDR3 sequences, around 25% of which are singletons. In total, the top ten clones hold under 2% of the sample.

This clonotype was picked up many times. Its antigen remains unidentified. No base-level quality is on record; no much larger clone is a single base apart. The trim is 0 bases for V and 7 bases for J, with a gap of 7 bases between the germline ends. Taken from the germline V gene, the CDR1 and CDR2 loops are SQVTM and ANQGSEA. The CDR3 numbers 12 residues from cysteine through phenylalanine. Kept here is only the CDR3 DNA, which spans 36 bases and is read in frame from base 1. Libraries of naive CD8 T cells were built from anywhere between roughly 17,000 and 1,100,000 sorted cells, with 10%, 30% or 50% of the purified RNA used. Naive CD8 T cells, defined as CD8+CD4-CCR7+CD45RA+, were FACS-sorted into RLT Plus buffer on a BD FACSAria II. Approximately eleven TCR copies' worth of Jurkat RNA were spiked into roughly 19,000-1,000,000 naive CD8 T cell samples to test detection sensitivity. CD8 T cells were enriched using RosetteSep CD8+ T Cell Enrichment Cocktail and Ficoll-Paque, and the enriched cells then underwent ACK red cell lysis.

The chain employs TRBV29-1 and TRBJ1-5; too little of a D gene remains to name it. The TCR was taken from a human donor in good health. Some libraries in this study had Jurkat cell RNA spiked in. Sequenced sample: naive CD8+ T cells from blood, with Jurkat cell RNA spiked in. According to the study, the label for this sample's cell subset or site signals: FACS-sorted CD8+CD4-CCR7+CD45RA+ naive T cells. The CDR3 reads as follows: CSVEDPGQPQHF. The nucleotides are TGCAGCGTTGAAGACCCTGGCCAGCCCCAGCATTTT.